The clone carrying this T cell receptor (beta chain) was seen a single time. Its antigen is unknown. The CDR3 length is 16 residues. Trimming shortened V by 2 bases and J by 1 base, and 14 bases separated the two germline ends. The germline CDR1 and CDR2 sequences are MNHEY and SVGAGI. CD4+ cell separation produced CD45RA+ naive and CD45RA-negative memory subsets. The sorted-subset replicate PCRs were given 200 ng DNA, which is approximately 30,000 T cell genomes. Clones were sequenced by immunoSEQ multiplex PCR, and TCRdb holds only the in-frame ones, with some missing. The sample has more than 500,000 clones, about 96% seen once. This sample is part of a study of shared clonotypes between healthy human individuals. Study-wide background: Those who served as donors were a couple of women and a few men between the ages of 18 and 49.

Broader study findings: The naive CD4 repertoires of a handful of donors were compared, and about 5% of clonotypes were shared.

The sample comprised naive CD4+ T cells sorted from blood. Subset described: CD45RA+ positively selected. This sequence originates from a woman aged 25 to 39 in good health. The chain carries TRBV6-5 and TRBJ1-1; D ambiguous. The CDR3 bases are TGTGCCAGCAGTTACCACTACGTCCCGAAGAACACTGAAGCTTTCTTT. The encoded protein is CASSYHYVPKNTEAFF.